Listed here are 22 T cell receptor beta chains from one sample, sequenced in a study of CXCR3-negative and CXCR3-positive naive CD8 T cells. UMI labels and 5' RACE were used to prepare the TRB cDNA libraries. TCRdb reprocessed the 5' RACE reads and reports one entry per CDR3 protein, with no DNA. Recorded for this sample: around 52,000 distinct CDR3 sequences. Sample: memory CD8+ T cells from blood. Every receptor here comes from a human donor in good health. Some clones in this sample may be carry-over from other donors' samples.

The chain recombines TRBV20-1 with TRBJ2-5; the TCRdb call, TRBD1, lacks DNA for checking. Germline V gene lookup returns CDR1 DFQATT and CDR2 SNEGSKA (reference sequence). CDR3 size: 13 residues. CDR3 in amino acids: CSARARAQETQYF.

This sequence joins TRBV3-1 and TRBJ2-2; no DNA is available, so the TRBD2 call from TCRdb remains unchecked. Germline lookup yields CDR1 LGHDT and CDR2 YNNKEL (reference sequence). The CDR3 runs to 16 residues. This CDR3 is CASSPHGAGYTGELFF.

V is TRBV7-9 and J is TRBJ1-2; lacking DNA, the TRBD1 call made by TCRdb goes unchecked. The CDR3 consists of 14 residues. The germline gives CDR1 SEHNR, CDR2 FQNEAQ (reference sequence). This CDR3 reads CASSANRAAYGYTF.

The chain employs TRBV20-1 and TRBJ2-7. There are 16 residues in the CDR3. Per germline, CDR1 DFQATT and CDR2 SNEGSKA (reference sequence). Here the CDR3 reads CSALHRGFSSTYEQYF.

The chain is built from TRBV21-1 and TRBJ2-3; as DNA is missing, the TRBD2 call by TCRdb cannot be tested. TRBV21-1 has pseudogene status. The CDR3 sequence is 17 residues long. CDR3: CASSDDSLALSTDTQYF.

The CDR3 protein is CSARFLWDRGFGEQFF. This chain links TRBV20-1 with TRBJ2-1; checking the TCRdb D call of TRBD1 is not possible without DNA. The germline CDR1 and CDR2 sequences are DFQATT and SNEGSKA (reference sequence). The CDR3 is 16 residues long.

J is TRBJ1-1 and V is TRBV4-1. The CDR3 sequence is 14 residues long. Germline CDR1 reads MGHRA; CDR2 reads YSYEKL. The CDR3 is CASSQGRGWTEAFF.

The gene calls are TRBV20-1 and TRBJ2-1; TCRdb proposes TRBD1, but this gene call is untestable without DNA. CDR3 length: 15 residues. The V gene's germline CDR1 is DFQATT and CDR2 SNEGSKA (reference sequence). The CDR3 sequence is CSASPLRGEINEQFF.

This chain uses TRBV10-3 with TRBJ2-7; TCRdb's D gene call, TRBD1, goes unchecked for lack of DNA. This CDR3 region has 14 residues. Per germline, CDR1 ENHRY and CDR2 SYGVKD. The CDR3 sequence: CAISDPDGLYEQYF.

The chain joins TRBV28 to TRBJ2-7; TCRdb indicates TRBD2, and absent DNA this call remains unverified. Per germline, CDR1 MDHEN and CDR2 SYDVKM. The CDR3 sequence is 15 residues long. The chain's CDR3 is CASSLSSSGNYEQYF.

The chain is built from TRBV28 and TRBJ2-3. Germline V gene lookup returns CDR1 MDHEN and CDR2 SYDVKM. The CDR3 has 14 amino acids. The chain's CDR3 is CASSLLGNTDTQYF. Based on the CDR3 plus reference TRBV28 and TRBJ2-3, the full variable domain is DVKVTQSSRYLVKRTGEKVFLECVQDMDHENMFWYRQDPGLGLRLIYFSYDVKMKEKGDIPEGYSVSREKKERFSLILESASTNQTSMYLCASSLLGNTDTQYFGPGTRLTVL.

This sequence joins TRBV9 and TRBJ2-5; TCRdb indicates TRBD2, and absent DNA this call remains unverified. The CDR3 covers 15 residues. Per the germline V gene, CDR1 is SGDLS and CDR2 is YYNGEE. CDR3: CASSVDGGARETQYF.

The chain joins TRBV28 to TRBJ2-5; TCRdb picks TRBD1, but there is no DNA to check that call. CDR1 is MDHEN, CDR2 SYDVKM, per germline. The CDR3 loop spans 17 amino acids. The chain's CDR3 is CASSFPAGGLGQETQYF.

This chain uses TRBV19 with TRBJ2-1; TCRdb calls TRBD2, which cannot be checked without DNA. Germline CDR1 and CDR2: LNHDA and SQIVND (reference sequence). The CDR3 covers 16 residues. The CDR3 loop is CASSIVPSGVRNEQFF.

The chain recombines TRBV13 with TRBJ2-1. Germline lookup yields CDR1 PRHDT and CDR2 FYEKMQ (reference sequence). The CDR3 covers 13 residues. The CDR3 sequence: CASSLGQPNEQFF.

The chain links TRBV23-1 to TRBJ2-1. TRBV23-1 is given ORF status, its function remaining uncertain. There are 13 residues in the CDR3. This CDR3 is CASTIDPSYEQFF.

This sequence joins TRBV29-1 and TRBJ1-2. CDR1 and CDR2 from the germline V gene are SQVTM and ANQGSEA. The CDR3 is 12 amino acids. CDR3 protein: CSVADSGNGYTF.

The chain has TRBV29-1 and TRBJ2-1; TCRdb names TRBD1, which stays unverified in the absence of DNA. This CDR3 has 15 residues. CDR1 and CDR2 from the germline V gene are SQVTM and ANQGSEA. This CDR3 is CSVPGPQSPSNEQFF.

The rearrangement uses TRBV7-9 and TRBJ1-2; no DNA is available, so the TRBD1 call from TCRdb remains unchecked. The CDR3 contains 16 residues. Germline CDR1 reads SEHNR; CDR2 reads FQNEAQ (reference sequence). The CDR3 spells CTSSLLAGTNKAGYTF.

V gene TRBV6-2 or TRBV6-3 combines with J gene TRBJ2-7; the TCRdb call, TRBD2, lacks DNA for checking. The CDR3 sequence is 14 residues long. Germline CDR1 and CDR2: MNHEY and SVGEGT. CDR3 in amino acids: CASSYMGVNYEQYF.

The J gene is TRBJ2-3, the V gene TRBV7-2; TCRdb outputs TRBD2, but without DNA this stays unchecked. There are 17 residues in the CDR3. Germline V lookup: CDR1 SGHTA, CDR2 FQGNSA. CDR3 residues: CASSQNFAGGRAYTQYF.

The chain links TRBV6-5 to TRBJ1-2; TCRdb picks TRBD1, but there is no DNA to check that call. This CDR3 is 13 amino acids long. In germline, CDR1 is MNHEY, CDR2 SVGAGI. The CDR3 sequence: CASRRDTDYGYTF.